This entry features one T cell receptor beta chain sequence. The source of the sample is a study of blood T cell repertoires in COVID-19. Profiled with immunoSEQ multiplex PCR; TCRdb holds only in-frame clones, not every one. The data contain a few hundred thousand clones, around 89% of them singletons. The CDR3 is 16 amino acids. The germline gives CDR1 MNHEY, CDR2 SMNVEV (reference sequence). Deletions cut 7 bases from V and 1 base from J, with 20 bases between. The receptor comes from a woman in her 30s with COVID-19, enrolled during active disease. The source material was peripheral blood. The chain joins TRBV27 to TRBJ2-7, with D possibly matching TRBD2 (6 bases). CDR3 sequence reads: CASTSHGGARSYEQYF. The CDR3 bases are TGTGCCAGCACTTCCCATGGCGGGGCGAGGTCCTACGAGCAGTACTTC.